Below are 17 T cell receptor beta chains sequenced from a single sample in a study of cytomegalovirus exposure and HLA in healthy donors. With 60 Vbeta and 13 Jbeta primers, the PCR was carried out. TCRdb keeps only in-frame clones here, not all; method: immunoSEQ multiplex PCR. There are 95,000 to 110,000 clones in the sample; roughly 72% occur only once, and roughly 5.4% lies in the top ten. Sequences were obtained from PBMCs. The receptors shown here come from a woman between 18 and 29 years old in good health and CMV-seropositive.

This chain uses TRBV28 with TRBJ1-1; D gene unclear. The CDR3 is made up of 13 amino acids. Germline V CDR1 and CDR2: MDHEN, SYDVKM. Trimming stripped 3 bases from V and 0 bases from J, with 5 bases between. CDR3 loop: CASSFSLNTEAFF. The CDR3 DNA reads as TGTGCCAGCAGTTTTTCTCTGAACACTGAAGCTTTCTTT.

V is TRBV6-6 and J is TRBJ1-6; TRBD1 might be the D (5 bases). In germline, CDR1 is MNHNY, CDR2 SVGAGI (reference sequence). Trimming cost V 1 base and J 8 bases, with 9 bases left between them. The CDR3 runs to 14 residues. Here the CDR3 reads CASSYLGGDSPLHF. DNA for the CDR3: TGTGCCAGCAGTTACTTGGGGGGGGATTCACCCCTCCACTTT.

CDR3: CASSEVGRGGQPQHF. The CDR3 nucleotides read TGTGCCAGCAGTGAAGTCGGTAGGGGAGGTCAGCCCCAGCATTTT. This chain uses TRBV6-1 with TRBJ1-5, with a weak D call TRBD1 (5 bases). Germline V gene lookup returns CDR1 MNHNS and CDR2 SASEGT. V gave up 1 base and J gave up 6 bases, with 13 bases separating them. This CDR3 comprises 15 residues.

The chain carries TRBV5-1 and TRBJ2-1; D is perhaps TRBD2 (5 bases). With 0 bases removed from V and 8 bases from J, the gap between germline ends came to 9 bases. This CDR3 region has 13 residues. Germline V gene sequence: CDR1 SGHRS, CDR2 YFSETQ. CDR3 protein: CASSLVTNYEQFF. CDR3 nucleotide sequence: TGCGCCAGCAGCTTGGTGACTAATTATGAGCAGTTCTTC.

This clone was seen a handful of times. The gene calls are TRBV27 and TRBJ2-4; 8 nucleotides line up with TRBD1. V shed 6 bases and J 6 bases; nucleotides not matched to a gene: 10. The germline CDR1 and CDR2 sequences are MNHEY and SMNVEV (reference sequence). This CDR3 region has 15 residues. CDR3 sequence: CASSQGAGWGNIQYF. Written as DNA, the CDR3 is TGTGCCAGCAGCCAGGGGGCAGGGTGGGGAAACATTCAGTACTTC.

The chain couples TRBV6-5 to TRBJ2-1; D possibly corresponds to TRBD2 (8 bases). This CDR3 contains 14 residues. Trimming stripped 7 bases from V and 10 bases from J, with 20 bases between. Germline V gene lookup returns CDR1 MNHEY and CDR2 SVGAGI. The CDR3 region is CASTRYRGGGEQFF. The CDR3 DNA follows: TGTGCCAGCACTCGGTACAGGGGCGGGGGGGAGCAGTTCTTC.

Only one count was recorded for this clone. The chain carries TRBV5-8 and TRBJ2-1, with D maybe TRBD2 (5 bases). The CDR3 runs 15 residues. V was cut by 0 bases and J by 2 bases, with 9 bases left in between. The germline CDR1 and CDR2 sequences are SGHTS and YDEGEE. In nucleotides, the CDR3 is TGTGCCAGCAGCTTGGCCGGGGAACCCTACAATGAGCAGTTCTTC. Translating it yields CASSLAGEPYNEQFF.

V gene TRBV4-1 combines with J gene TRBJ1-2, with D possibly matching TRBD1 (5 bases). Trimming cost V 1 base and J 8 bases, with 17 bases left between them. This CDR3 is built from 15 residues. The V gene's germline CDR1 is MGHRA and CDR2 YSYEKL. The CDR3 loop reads CASSQGSEGRVGYTF. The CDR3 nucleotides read TGCGCCAGCAGCCAAGGGAGCGAAGGCAGGGTCGGCTACACCTTC.

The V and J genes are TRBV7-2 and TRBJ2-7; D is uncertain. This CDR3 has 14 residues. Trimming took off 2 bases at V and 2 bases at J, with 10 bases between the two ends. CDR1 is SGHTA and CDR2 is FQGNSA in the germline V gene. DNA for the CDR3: TGTGCCAGCAGCTTAAAAACAGCTACCTACGAGCAGTACTTC. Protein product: CASSLKTATYEQYF.

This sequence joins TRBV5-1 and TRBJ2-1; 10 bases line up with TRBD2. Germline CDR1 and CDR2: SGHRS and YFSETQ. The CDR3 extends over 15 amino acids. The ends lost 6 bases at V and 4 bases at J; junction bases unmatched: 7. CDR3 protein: CASKREGPQYNEQFF. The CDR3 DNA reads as TGCGCCAGCAAGCGGGAGGGCCCTCAGTACAATGAGCAGTTCTTC.

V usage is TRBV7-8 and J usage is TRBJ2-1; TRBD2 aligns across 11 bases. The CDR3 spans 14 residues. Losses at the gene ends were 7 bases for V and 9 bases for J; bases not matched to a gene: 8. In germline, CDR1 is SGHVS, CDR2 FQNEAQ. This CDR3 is CASIAVAGGGEQFF. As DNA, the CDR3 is TGTGCCAGCATCGCGGTAGCGGGAGGGGGTGAGCAGTTCTTC.

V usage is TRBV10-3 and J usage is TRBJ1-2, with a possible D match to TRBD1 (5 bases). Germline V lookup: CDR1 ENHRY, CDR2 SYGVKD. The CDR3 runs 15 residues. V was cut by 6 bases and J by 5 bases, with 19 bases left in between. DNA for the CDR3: TGTGCCATCAGCGTAGCCGCTGGGGGGAGTTATGGCTACACCTTC. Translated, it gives CAISVAAGGSYGYTF.

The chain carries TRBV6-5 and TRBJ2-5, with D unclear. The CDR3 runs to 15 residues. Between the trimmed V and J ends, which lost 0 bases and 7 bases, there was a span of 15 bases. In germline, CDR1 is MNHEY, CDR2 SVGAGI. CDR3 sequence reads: CASSYSYSAATTQYF. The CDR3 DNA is TGTGCCAGCAGTTACTCTTACTCGGCGGCAACGACCCAGTACTTC.

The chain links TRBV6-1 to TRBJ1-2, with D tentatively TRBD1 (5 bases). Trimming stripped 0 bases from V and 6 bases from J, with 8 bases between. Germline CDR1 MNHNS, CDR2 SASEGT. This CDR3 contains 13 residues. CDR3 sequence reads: CASSEAGENGYTF. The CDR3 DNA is TGTGCCAGCAGTGAAGCAGGGGAAAATGGCTACACCTTC.

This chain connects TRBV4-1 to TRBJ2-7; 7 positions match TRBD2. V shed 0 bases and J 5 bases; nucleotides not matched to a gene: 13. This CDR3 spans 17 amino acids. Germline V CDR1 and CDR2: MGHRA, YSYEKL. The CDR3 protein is CASSQENVGLVDDEQYF. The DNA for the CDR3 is TGCGCCAGCAGCCAAGAAAACGTTGGACTAGTTGATGACGAGCAGTACTTC.

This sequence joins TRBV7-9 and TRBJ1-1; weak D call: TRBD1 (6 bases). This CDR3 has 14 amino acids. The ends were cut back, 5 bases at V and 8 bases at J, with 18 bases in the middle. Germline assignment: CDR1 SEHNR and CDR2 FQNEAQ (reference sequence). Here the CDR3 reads CASSPEADTGEAFF. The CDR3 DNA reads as TGTGCCAGCAGCCCAGAAGCTGACACAGGGGAAGCTTTCTTT.

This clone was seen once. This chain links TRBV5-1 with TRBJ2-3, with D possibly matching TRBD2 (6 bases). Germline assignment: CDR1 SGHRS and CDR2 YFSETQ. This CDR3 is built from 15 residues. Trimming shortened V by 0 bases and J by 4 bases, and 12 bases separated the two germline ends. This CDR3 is CASSLDPGAADTQYF. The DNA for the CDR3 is TGCGCCAGCAGCTTGGATCCGGGAGCCGCAGATACGCAGTATTTT.